This TCR beta chain is from a study of T-cell memory formation after mild COVID-19. Germline trimming cut 4 bases from V and 3 bases from J; bases unmatched to any gene: 6. Germline CDR1 and CDR2: SGDLS and YYNGEE. The CDR3 is 15 residues long. TCRdb redid the calling of the 5' RACE reads with MiXCR, one entry per CDR3 protein. Of a few hundred thousand distinct CDR3 sequences listed, about 20% are singletons. This TCR was sampled from an adult woman who had mild COVID-19 (a few samples of this study predate the infection). Cell type and time point are not known. The chain carries TRBV9 and TRBJ2-3; 9 bases are a match to TRBD2. The specimen sequenced was PBMCs or a T cell subset sorted from them (not recorded which). CDR3 bases: TGTGCCAGCAGCTCTCTAGCGGGAAATACAGATACGCAGTATTTT. Encoded protein: CASSSLAGNTDTQYF.